These T cell receptor beta chains were read from a single sample in a study of Tregs in tolerant kidney transplant recipients. TCRdb keeps only in-frame clones here, not all; method: immunoSEQ multiplex PCR. The sample gives roughly 66,000 clones, roughly 92% of which show up once; 10% to 11% is in the top ten. The sample in question was CD8+ T cells from blood, obtained before the transplant. The receptors come from a human donor who received a combined kidney and bone marrow transplant. Both conserved end residues are part of each CDR3. Each record gives: V gene, clone size, J gene, D gene, CDR3 protein, CDR3 DNA. D genes are given only for firm matches. Expanded clones get a size class; other rows say once, few or many, or leave the size out.

v_gene: TRBV2
abundance: NA
j_gene: TRBJ1-3
d_gene: TRBD1
CDR3aa: CASSEALSLGDRDTIYF
CDR3nt: TGTGCCAGCAGTGAAGCGCTCTCGTTGGGGGACAGAGACACCATATATTTT

v_gene: TRBV6-5
abundance: once
j_gene: TRBJ2-5
d_gene: TRBD1
CDR3aa: CASRDRGRPGETQYF
CDR3nt: TGTGCCAGCAGGGACAGGGGGCGGCCGGGGGAGACCCAGTACTTC

v_gene: TRBV13
abundance: NA
j_gene: TRBJ2-7
d_gene: TRBD2
CDR3aa: CASSPGRGEGSYEQYF
CDR3nt: TGTGCCAGCAGCCCAGGGAGGGGCGAGGGCTCCTACGAGCAGTACTTC

v_gene: TRBV6-5
abundance: NA
j_gene: TRBJ2-1
d_gene: NA
CDR3aa: CASSQAGKGEQFF
CDR3nt: TGTGCCAGCAGTCAAGCAGGGAAGGGTGAGCAGTTCTTC

v_gene: TRBV2
abundance: NA
j_gene: TRBJ1-4
d_gene: NA
CDR3aa: CASTRPATNEKLFF
CDR3nt: TGTGCCAGCACTCGCCCGGCAACTAATGAAAAACTGTTTTTT

v_gene: TRBV13
abundance: NA
j_gene: TRBJ1-5
d_gene: TRBD1
CDR3aa: CASSSRQGGDQPQHF
CDR3nt: TGTGCCAGCAGCTCTCGACAGGGTGGAGATCAGCCCCAGCATTTT

v_gene: TRBV5-5
abundance: NA
j_gene: TRBJ1-5
d_gene: TRBD1
CDR3aa: CASSHRGSNQPQHF
CDR3nt: TGTGCCAGCAGCCACAGGGGTAGCAATCAGCCCCAGCATTTT

v_gene: TRBV7-6
abundance: NA
j_gene: TRBJ2-7
d_gene: TRBD2
CDR3aa: CASSPNPSGGAHEQYF
CDR3nt: TGTGCCAGCAGCCCCAACCCTAGCGGGGGGGCCCACGAGCAGTACTTC

v_gene: TRBV6-5
abundance: NA
j_gene: TRBJ1-5
d_gene: NA
CDR3aa: CASSYSQGSNQPQHF
CDR3nt: TGTGCCAGCAGTTACTCGCAGGGTAGCAATCAGCCCCAGCATTTT

v_gene: TRBV5-4
abundance: NA
j_gene: TRBJ2-1
d_gene: TRBD1
CDR3aa: CASSLNAGQGYNEQFF
CDR3nt: TGTGCCAGCAGCTTGAACGCCGGACAGGGGTACAATGAGCAGTTCTTC

v_gene: TRBV25-1
abundance: NA
j_gene: TRBJ2-7
d_gene: TRBD2
CDR3aa: CAGSWREGTSYEQYF
CDR3nt: TGTGCCGGCAGTTGGAGGGAGGGTACGTCCTACGAGCAGTACTTC

v_gene: TRBV9
abundance: NA
j_gene: TRBJ1-4
d_gene: NA
CDR3aa: CASSVSTTGANEKLFF
CDR3nt: TGTGCCAGCAGCGTATCGACGACAGGCGCTAATGAAAAACTGTTTTTT

v_gene: TRBV30
abundance: NA
j_gene: TRBJ2-3
d_gene: TRBD2
CDR3aa: CAWSVILHSGGGDTQYF
CDR3nt: TGTGCCTGGAGTGTAATTCTACATAGCGGGGGGGGAGATACGCAGTATTTT

v_gene: TRBV4-1
abundance: NA
j_gene: TRBJ1-2
d_gene: NA
CDR3aa: CASRQNSGPTNYGYTF
CDR3nt: TGCGCCAGCAGACAAAATTCAGGGCCAACTAACTATGGCTACACCTTC

v_gene: TRBV25-1
abundance: once
j_gene: TRBJ2-7
d_gene: TRBD1
CDR3aa: CASHSGTAAYEQYF
CDR3nt: TGTGCCAGCCATTCCGGGACAGCCGCCTACGAGCAGTACTTC

v_gene: TRBV7-9
abundance: once
j_gene: TRBJ2-7
d_gene: NA
CDR3aa: CASSQFPSGNSYEQYF
CDR3nt: TGTGCCAGCAGCCAGTTCCCCAGTGGCAATTCCTACGAGCAGTACTTC

v_gene: TRBV4-2
abundance: NA
j_gene: TRBJ2-1
d_gene: NA
CDR3aa: CASSQSVTDEQFF
CDR3nt: TGTGCCAGCAGCCAGTCAGTGACAGATGAGCAGTTCTTC

v_gene: TRBV13
abundance: NA
j_gene: TRBJ2-7
d_gene: TRBD2
CDR3aa: CASSVGRGREQYF
CDR3nt: TGTGCCAGCAGCGTGGGGAGGGGAAGAGAGCAGTACTTC

v_gene: TRBV7-9
abundance: NA
j_gene: TRBJ2-1
d_gene: TRBD2
CDR3aa: CASSLRLAENYNEQFF
CDR3nt: TGTGCCAGCAGCTTAAGACTAGCGGAGAACTACAATGAGCAGTTCTTC

v_gene: TRBV19
abundance: NA
j_gene: TRBJ2-7
d_gene: NA
CDR3aa: CASSIGTSEQYF
CDR3nt: TGTGCCAGTAGTATAGGGACTTCCGAGCAGTACTTC

v_gene: TRBV5-4
abundance: NA
j_gene: TRBJ2-7
d_gene: NA
CDR3aa: CASSLRGTYEQYF
CDR3nt: TGTGCCAGCAGCTTGCGGGGGACCTACGAGCAGTACTTC

v_gene: TRBV9
abundance: NA
j_gene: TRBJ1-1
d_gene: NA
CDR3aa: CASSVDSWNTEAFF
CDR3nt: TGTGCCAGCAGCGTAGATAGCTGGAACACTGAAGCTTTCTTT

v_gene: TRBV4-1
abundance: NA
j_gene: TRBJ2-2
d_gene: TRBD2
CDR3aa: CASSSLAGVPGELFF
CDR3nt: TGCGCCAGCAGCTCGCTAGCGGGGGTCCCCGGGGAGCTGTTTTTT

v_gene: TRBV4-1
abundance: NA
j_gene: TRBJ2-7
d_gene: NA
CDR3aa: CASSQVAYEQYF
CDR3nt: TGCGCCAGCAGCCAAGTCGCCTACGAGCAGTACTTC

v_gene: TRBV4-2
abundance: NA
j_gene: TRBJ2-1
d_gene: TRBD2
CDR3aa: CASSQDSPRLAGGDNEQFF
CDR3nt: TGTGCCAGCAGCCAAGATTCTCCGAGACTAGCGGGAGGAGACAATGAGCAGTTCTTC

v_gene: TRBV25-1
abundance: NA
j_gene: TRBJ2-5
d_gene: NA
CDR3aa: CASSQDYKETQYF
CDR3nt: TGTGCCAGCAGCCAAGACTATAAAGAGACCCAGTACTTC

v_gene: TRBV5-1
abundance: NA
j_gene: TRBJ2-5
d_gene: TRBD2
CDR3aa: CASSQREGLETQYF
CDR3nt: TGCGCCAGCAGTCAGCGGGAGGGCCTCGAGACCCAGTACTTC

v_gene: TRBV29-1
abundance: NA
j_gene: TRBJ2-1
d_gene: NA
CDR3aa: CSVRGGVGEQFF
CDR3nt: TGCAGCGTTCGGGGCGGGGTTGGTGAGCAGTTCTTC

v_gene: TRBV15
abundance: NA
j_gene: TRBJ1-5
d_gene: NA
CDR3aa: CATSRDAGGYQPQHF
CDR3nt: TGTGCCACCAGCAGAGATGCAGGAGGTTATCAGCCCCAGCATTTT

v_gene: TRBV30
abundance: NA
j_gene: TRBJ1-2
d_gene: TRBD1
CDR3aa: CAWLPGQGLYGYTF
CDR3nt: TGTGCCTGGTTACCGGGACAGGGGCTTTATGGCTACACCTTC

v_gene: TRBV9
abundance: NA
j_gene: TRBJ2-3
d_gene: TRBD2
CDR3aa: CASSVASGGIADTQYF
CDR3nt: TGTGCCAGCAGCGTAGCTAGCGGGGGGATTGCGGATACGCAGTATTTT

v_gene: TRBV4-1
abundance: NA
j_gene: TRBJ1-5
d_gene: NA
CDR3aa: CASSLRQADQPQHF
CDR3nt: TGCGCCAGCAGCCTTAGACAGGCTGATCAGCCCCAGCATTTT

v_gene: TRBV4-3
abundance: NA
j_gene: TRBJ2-2
d_gene: NA
CDR3aa: CASSDVGGVGELFF
CDR3nt: TGCGCCAGCAGCGACGTTGGGGGCGTCGGGGAGCTGTTTTTT

v_gene: TRBV7-6
abundance: NA
j_gene: TRBJ1-1
d_gene: NA
CDR3aa: CASSLLTGSTEAFF
CDR3nt: TGTGCCAGCAGCCTGCTAACAGGGAGCACTGAAGCTTTCTTT

v_gene: TRBV19
abundance: once
j_gene: TRBJ1-1
d_gene: NA
CDR3aa: CASSMGGWTEAFF
CDR3nt: TGTGCCAGTAGTATGGGGGGATGGACTGAAGCTTTCTTT

v_gene: TRBV19
abundance: NA
j_gene: TRBJ2-6
d_gene: NA
CDR3aa: CASSISDGSGANVLTF
CDR3nt: TGTGCCAGTAGTATAAGTGACGGGTCTGGGGCCAACGTCCTGACTTTC

v_gene: TRBV7-9
abundance: once
j_gene: TRBJ2-3
d_gene: TRBD1
CDR3aa: CASSLRGTADTQYF
CDR3nt: TGTGCCAGCAGCCTAAGGGGGACAGCAGATACGCAGTATTTT

v_gene: TRBV7-2
abundance: NA
j_gene: TRBJ2-5
d_gene: NA
CDR3aa: CATQRAQAAQETQYF
CDR3nt: TGTGCCACCCAACGGGCACAGGCAGCCCAAGAGACCCAGTACTTC

v_gene: TRBV6-1
abundance: NA
j_gene: TRBJ2-7
d_gene: NA
CDR3aa: CASSGSGGRLHEQYF
CDR3nt: TGTGCCAGCAGTGGTTCCGGGGGGCGCCTCCACGAGCAGTACTTC

v_gene: TRBV5-4
abundance: NA
j_gene: TRBJ1-2
d_gene: TRBD1
CDR3aa: CATLDREVGGYTF
CDR3nt: TGTGCCACCTTGGACAGGGAGGTTGGTGGCTACACCTTC

v_gene: TRBV5-1
abundance: NA
j_gene: TRBJ2-1
d_gene: NA
CDR3aa: CASSLDYEQFF
CDR3nt: TGCGCCAGCAGCTTGGACTATGAGCAGTTCTTC

v_gene: TRBV4-3
abundance: NA
j_gene: TRBJ1-1
d_gene: NA
CDR3aa: CASSQDQYQNTEAFF
CDR3nt: TGCGCCAGCAGCCAAGATCAGTACCAGAACACTGAAGCTTTCTTT

v_gene: TRBV19
abundance: NA
j_gene: TRBJ1-1
d_gene: NA
CDR3aa: CAAKTGNTEAFF
CDR3nt: TGTGCCGCGAAGACGGGGAACACTGAAGCTTTCTTT

v_gene: TRBV21-1
abundance: NA
j_gene: TRBJ1-5
d_gene: NA
CDR3aa: CASSKAERQPQHF
CDR3nt: TGTGCCAGCAGCAAAGCTGAGAGGCAGCCCCAGCATTTT

v_gene: TRBV29-1
abundance: NA
j_gene: TRBJ2-1
d_gene: TRBD2
CDR3aa: CSVEVLAERATYNEQFF
CDR3nt: TGCAGCGTTGAAGTACTAGCGGAGAGAGCCACCTACAATGAGCAGTTCTTC

v_gene: TRBV9
abundance: NA
j_gene: TRBJ2-1
d_gene: NA
CDR3aa: CASSPLESSYNEQFF
CDR3nt: TGTGCCAGCAGCCCTCTAGAGAGCTCCTACAATGAGCAGTTCTTC

v_gene: TRBV27
abundance: NA
j_gene: TRBJ2-7
d_gene: NA
CDR3aa: CASSLSWDTSYEQYF
CDR3nt: TGTGCCAGCAGTTTAAGTTGGGACACCTCTTACGAGCAGTACTTC

v_gene: TRBV23-1
abundance: NA
j_gene: TRBJ2-7
d_gene: TRBD2
CDR3aa: CASSLRTSGGTLISYEQYF
CDR3nt: TGCGCCAGCAGTCTACGGACTAGCGGGGGGACCCTCATCTCCTACGAGCAGTACTTC

v_gene: TRBV13
abundance: NA
j_gene: TRBJ2-5
d_gene: TRBD1
CDR3aa: CASSPEDRAETQYF
CDR3nt: TGTGCCAGCAGCCCCGAGGACAGGGCCGAGACCCAGTACTTC

v_gene: TRBV9
abundance: NA
j_gene: TRBJ2-3
d_gene: TRBD2
CDR3aa: CASGGREGSTDTQYF
CDR3nt: TGTGCCAGCGGAGGGAGGGAGGGTAGCACAGATACGCAGTATTTT

v_gene: TRBV7-9
abundance: NA
j_gene: TRBJ1-2
d_gene: TRBD1
CDR3aa: CASSLSLGQAKDNYGYTF
CDR3nt: TGTGCCAGCAGCTTATCTCTCGGACAGGCAAAAGATAACTATGGCTACACCTTC